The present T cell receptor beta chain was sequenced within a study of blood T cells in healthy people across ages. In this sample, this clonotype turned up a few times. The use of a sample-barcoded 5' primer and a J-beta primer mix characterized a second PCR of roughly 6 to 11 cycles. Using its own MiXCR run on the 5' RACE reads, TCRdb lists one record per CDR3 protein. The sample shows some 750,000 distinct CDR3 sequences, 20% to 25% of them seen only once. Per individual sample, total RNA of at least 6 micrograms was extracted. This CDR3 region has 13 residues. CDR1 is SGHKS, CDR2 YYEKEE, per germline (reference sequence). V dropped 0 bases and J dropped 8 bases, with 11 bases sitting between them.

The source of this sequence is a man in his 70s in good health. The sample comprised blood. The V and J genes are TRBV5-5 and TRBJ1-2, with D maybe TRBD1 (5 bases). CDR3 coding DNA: TGTGCCAGCAGCTTGGTGGGGCCCGAGGGCTACACCTTC. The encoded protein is CASSLVGPEGYTF.